This T cell receptor (beta chain) was sequenced for a study of T cells in Graves' hyperthyroidism and ophthalmopathy. Clinical symptoms, serum thyroxine and TRAb, thyroid ultrasound and orbital computed tomography together formed the diagnostic basis. Study-level points and caveats: In blood, most of the thyroid clonotypes expanded above 0.001 were also present.

Germline lookup yields CDR1 SGDLS and CDR2 YYNGEE. This CDR3 is 15 amino acids long. V lost 2 bases and J lost 0, with 9 bases in between. This clonotype was observed at least ten times. What it binds is not known. Authors of the study amplified TCR beta CDR3 regions from RNA transcripts. Initially, a first-round RT-PCR of the TCR CDR3 employed the HTBI primer set. TCRdb processed the multiplex PCR reads anew with MiXCR; each CDR3 protein has one entry. The sample includes fewer than 900,000 distinct CDR3 sequences, 16% of them seen just once. V and J are TRBV9 and TRBJ1-5, with D unresolved. The sequence was obtained from a young man with Graves' hyperthyroidism. The sequenced sample consisted of blood. This CDR3 is CASSVSGLSNQPQHF. The CDR3 DNA follows: TGTGCCAGCAGCGTGTCGGGTCTTAGCAATCAGCCCCAGCATTTT.